This T cell receptor (beta chain) was retrieved from a study of blood T cell repertoires in COVID-19. V dropped 1 base and J dropped 2 bases, with 12 bases sitting between them. CDR1 SGHNT and CDR2 YENEEA come from the germline V gene. The CDR3 is made up of 15 amino acids. Authors' analysis steps: Amplification from reference gene primers served as the basis for estimated nucleated cell counts. Only in-frame clones appear in the TCRdb table, and some are missing; sequencing was by immunoSEQ multiplex PCR. V, J and clone size are those of that table, while D and trimming were read from the DNA. The sample records about 220,000 clones, roughly 85% being singletons.

The sample comprised peripheral blood. The rearrangement uses TRBV11-3 and TRBJ2-7; D is possibly TRBD2 (5 bases). The clonotype was recovered from a woman in her seventies with COVID-19, enrolled during active disease. CDR3 DNA: TGTGCCAGCAGCTTAGCCGGGGTTTCTCCCTACGAGCAGTACTTC. It encodes CASSLAGVSPYEQYF.